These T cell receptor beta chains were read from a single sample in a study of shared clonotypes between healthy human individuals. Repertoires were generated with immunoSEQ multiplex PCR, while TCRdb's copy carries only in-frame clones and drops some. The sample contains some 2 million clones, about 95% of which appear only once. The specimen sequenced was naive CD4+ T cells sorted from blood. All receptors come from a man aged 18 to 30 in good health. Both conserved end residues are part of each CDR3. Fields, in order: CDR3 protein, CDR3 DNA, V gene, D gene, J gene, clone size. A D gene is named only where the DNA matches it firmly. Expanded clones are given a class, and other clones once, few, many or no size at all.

CDR3 protein: CATSRDRTAYTEAFF; CDR3 DNA: TGTGCCACCAGCAGAGATCGGACAGCCTACACTGAAGCTTTCTTT; V gene: TRBV15; D gene: -; J gene: TRBJ1-1; clone size: -
CDR3 protein: CASSFSTGVGETQYF; CDR3 DNA: TGTGCCAGCAGCTTTTCTACGGGAGTGGGAGAGACCCAGTACTTC; V gene: TRBV7-9; D gene: -; J gene: TRBJ2-5; clone size: once
CDR3 protein: CASSPGTGEAYEQYF; CDR3 DNA: TGTGCCAGCTCGCCCGGGACAGGGGAAGCCTACGAGCAGTACTTC; V gene: TRBV18; D gene: TRBD1; J gene: TRBJ2-7; clone size: -
CDR3 protein: CARSLLGVGTSLSNEQFF; CDR3 DNA: TGTGCCAGAAGCCTGTTGGGCGTCGGGACTAGCCTGTCCAATGAGCAGTTCTTC; V gene: TRBV5-3; D gene: TRBD2; J gene: TRBJ2-1; clone size: -
CDR3 protein: CASQTETNEKLFF; CDR3 DNA: TGTGCCAGCCAGACAGAAACTAATGAAAAACTGTTTTTT; V gene: TRBV2; D gene: -; J gene: TRBJ1-4; clone size: -
CDR3 protein: CASNTGLSYGYTF; CDR3 DNA: TGTGCCAGTAACACAGGTTTATCCTATGGCTACACCTTC; V gene: TRBV19; D gene: -; J gene: TRBJ1-2; clone size: -
CDR3 protein: CASSFSGVTYEQYF; CDR3 DNA: TGCGCCAGCAGCTTTAGCGGAGTGACCTACGAGCAGTACTTC; V gene: TRBV5-1; D gene: -; J gene: TRBJ2-7; clone size: -
CDR3 protein: CASSESGQGGSNEQFF; CDR3 DNA: TGCGCCAGCAGTGAGTCGGGACAGGGAGGGAGCAATGAGCAGTTCTTC; V gene: TRBV10-2; D gene: TRBD1; J gene: TRBJ2-1; clone size: -
CDR3 protein: CASSLPQGDSGGDELFF; CDR3 DNA: TGCGCCAGCAGCTTGCCCCAAGGGGACAGTGGGGGAGACGAACTGTTTTTT; V gene: TRBV5-1; D gene: TRBD1; J gene: TRBJ1-4; clone size: -
CDR3 protein: CAWSLDGYSPLHF; CDR3 DNA: TGTGCCTGGAGCCTCGACGGGTATTCACCCCTCCACTTT; V gene: TRBV30; D gene: -; J gene: TRBJ1-6; clone size: once
CDR3 protein: CASSQLTSGGMNEQFF; CDR3 DNA: TGTGCCAGCTCGCAACTCACTAGCGGGGGTATGAATGAGCAGTTCTTC; V gene: TRBV18; D gene: TRBD2; J gene: TRBJ2-1; clone size: -
CDR3 protein: CASSELAGVYEQYF; CDR3 DNA: TGTGCCAGCAGTGAACTGGCTGGGGTCTACGAGCAGTACTTC; V gene: TRBV6-1; D gene: -; J gene: TRBJ2-7; clone size: once
CDR3 protein: CASSSRQGPYEQYF; CDR3 DNA: TGTGCCAGCAGCTCCAGACAGGGACCCTACGAGCAGTACTTC; V gene: TRBV9; D gene: TRBD1; J gene: TRBJ2-7; clone size: -
CDR3 protein: CASSYQGQGAREQYF; CDR3 DNA: TGTGCCAGCAGTTACCAAGGACAGGGGGCGAGGGAGCAGTACTTC; V gene: TRBV6-6; D gene: TRBD1; J gene: TRBJ2-7; clone size: -
CDR3 protein: CASSLMNTGELFF; CDR3 DNA: TGTGCCAGCTCACTTATGAACACCGGGGAGCTGTTTTTT; V gene: TRBV18; D gene: -; J gene: TRBJ2-2; clone size: -
CDR3 protein: CASSQLPGQGNQPQHF; CDR3 DNA: TGCGCCAGCAGCCAACTACCGGGACAGGGTAATCAGCCCCAGCATTTT; V gene: TRBV4-1; D gene: TRBD1; J gene: TRBJ1-5; clone size: -
CDR3 protein: CAWSVGRLDQPQHF; CDR3 DNA: TGTGCCTGGAGTGTTGGACGTTTGGATCAGCCCCAGCATTTT; V gene: TRBV30; D gene: -; J gene: TRBJ1-5; clone size: -
CDR3 protein: CASSQGSPNSYNEQFF; CDR3 DNA: TGCGCCAGCAGCCAAGGGTCCCCCAACTCCTACAATGAGCAGTTCTTC; V gene: TRBV4-3; D gene: -; J gene: TRBJ2-1; clone size: -
CDR3 protein: CASSLEAGRGETQYF; CDR3 DNA: TGTGCCAGCAGCTTGGAGGCCGGGAGGGGGGAGACCCAGTACTTC; V gene: TRBV5-4; D gene: TRBD2; J gene: TRBJ2-5; clone size: -
CDR3 protein: CASSPPTGADTQYF; CDR3 DNA: TGTGCCAGCTCACCTCCGACAGGAGCAGATACGCAGTATTTT; V gene: TRBV18; D gene: -; J gene: TRBJ2-3; clone size: -
CDR3 protein: CATRGLAGGSTDTQYF; CDR3 DNA: TGTGCCACCAGAGGACTAGCGGGGGGAAGCACAGATACGCAGTATTTT; V gene: TRBV2; D gene: TRBD2; J gene: TRBJ2-3; clone size: -
CDR3 protein: CASSSGDRVSTNEKLFF; CDR3 DNA: TGCGCCAGCAGCTCAGGGGACAGGGTCTCAACTAATGAAAAACTGTTTTTT; V gene: TRBV4-3; D gene: TRBD1; J gene: TRBJ1-4; clone size: -
CDR3 protein: CASRRGITYEQYF; CDR3 DNA: TGTGCCAGCCGCCGGGGGATTACCTACGAGCAGTACTTC; V gene: TRBV6-6; D gene: -; J gene: TRBJ2-7; clone size: -
CDR3 protein: CASSSGLSYEQYF; CDR3 DNA: TGTGCCAGCAGCTCAGGACTCTCCTACGAGCAGTACTTC; V gene: TRBV5-4; D gene: -; J gene: TRBJ2-7; clone size: -
CDR3 protein: CASSIGLAGTGELFF; CDR3 DNA: TGTGCCAGCAGCATAGGACTAGCAGGCACCGGGGAGCTGTTTTTT; V gene: TRBV11-2; D gene: TRBD2; J gene: TRBJ2-2; clone size: -
CDR3 protein: CASSSVLNTEAFF; CDR3 DNA: TGTGCCAGCAGCTCGGTTCTGAACACTGAAGCTTTCTTT; V gene: TRBV7-2; D gene: -; J gene: TRBJ1-1; clone size: -
CDR3 protein: CASSRAANYGYTF; CDR3 DNA: TGTGCCAGCAGCCGGGCAGCTAACTATGGCTACACCTTC; V gene: TRBV11-1; D gene: -; J gene: TRBJ1-2; clone size: few
CDR3 protein: CATLGETQYF; CDR3 DNA: TGTGCCACCCTGGGAGAGACCCAGTACTTC; V gene: TRBV19; D gene: -; J gene: TRBJ2-5; clone size: -
CDR3 protein: CASSPTRSEQFF; CDR3 DNA: TGCGCCAGCAGCCCAACTAGGTCTGAGCAGTTCTTC; V gene: TRBV5-1; D gene: -; J gene: TRBJ2-1; clone size: once
CDR3 protein: CASISDIPETQYF; CDR3 DNA: TGTGCCAGCATTTCCGACATCCCGGAGACCCAGTACTTC; V gene: TRBV5-5; D gene: -; J gene: TRBJ2-5; clone size: -
CDR3 protein: CAWGNNQPQHF; CDR3 DNA: TGTGCCTGGGGAAACAATCAGCCCCAGCATTTT; V gene: TRBV30; D gene: -; J gene: TRBJ1-5; clone size: once
CDR3 protein: CASSRDSYGYTF; CDR3 DNA: TGTGCCAGCTCTAGGGACAGTTATGGCTACACCTTC; V gene: TRBV6-6; D gene: TRBD1; J gene: TRBJ1-2; clone size: -
CDR3 protein: CASSPPTPGVTNEKLFF; CDR3 DNA: TGTGCCAGCTCACCACCGACCCCAGGAGTTACTAATGAAAAACTGTTTTTT; V gene: TRBV18; D gene: -; J gene: TRBJ1-4; clone size: -
CDR3 protein: CATHRENTEAFF; CDR3 DNA: TGTGCCACCCACCGGGAGAACACTGAAGCTTTCTTT; V gene: TRBV2; D gene: -; J gene: TRBJ1-1; clone size: -
CDR3 protein: CAWSDLGAQPQHF; CDR3 DNA: TGTGCCTGGAGTGATTTAGGGGCTCAGCCCCAGCATTTT; V gene: TRBV30; D gene: -; J gene: TRBJ1-5; clone size: -
CDR3 protein: CASSLQRLTGNTIYF; CDR3 DNA: TGTGCCAGCAGCCTACAGAGGTTAACTGGAAACACCATATATTTT; V gene: TRBV6-5; D gene: -; J gene: TRBJ1-3; clone size: -
CDR3 protein: CASQLGLAGTNEQFF; CDR3 DNA: TGTGCCAGCCAGTTGGGACTAGCGGGTACGAATGAGCAGTTCTTC; V gene: TRBV2; D gene: TRBD2; J gene: TRBJ2-1; clone size: -
CDR3 protein: CASSHMGQPNTEAFF; CDR3 DNA: TGCGCCAGCAGCCACATGGGACAACCGAACACTGAAGCTTTCTTT; V gene: TRBV4-1; D gene: -; J gene: TRBJ1-1; clone size: -
CDR3 protein: CASSYEPKGPYEQYF; CDR3 DNA: TGTGCCAGCAGTTACGAGCCTAAAGGGCCCTACGAGCAGTACTTC; V gene: TRBV27; D gene: -; J gene: TRBJ2-7; clone size: once
CDR3 protein: CASSQQGLAAYEQYF; CDR3 DNA: TGTGCCAGCAGCCAACAAGGACTAGCTGCCTACGAGCAGTACTTC; V gene: TRBV14; D gene: TRBD2; J gene: TRBJ2-7; clone size: -
CDR3 protein: CASSYGQTANYGYTF; CDR3 DNA: TGTGCCAGCAGTTACGGGCAGACAGCTAACTATGGCTACACCTTC; V gene: TRBV6-6; D gene: -; J gene: TRBJ1-2; clone size: -
CDR3 protein: CASRGWTGGSGKAEAFF; CDR3 DNA: TGTGCCAGCAGAGGCTGGACAGGGGGATCGGGTAAGGCTGAAGCTTTCTTT; V gene: TRBV27; D gene: TRBD1; J gene: TRBJ1-1; clone size: -
CDR3 protein: CASRPGASNQPQHF; CDR3 DNA: TGTGCCAGCAGACCCGGGGCGAGCAATCAGCCCCAGCATTTT; V gene: TRBV27; D gene: -; J gene: TRBJ1-5; clone size: -
CDR3 protein: CASSLLTDTQYF; CDR3 DNA: TGTGCCAGCAGTCTGTTAACAGATACGCAGTATTTT; V gene: TRBV28; D gene: -; J gene: TRBJ2-3; clone size: -
CDR3 protein: CASSAGQGQAADTIYF; CDR3 DNA: TGTGCCAGCAGCGCTGGACAGGGTCAGGCGGCGGACACCATATATTTT; V gene: TRBV11-3; D gene: TRBD1; J gene: TRBJ1-3; clone size: -
CDR3 protein: CASSYLGGGNEKLFF; CDR3 DNA: TGTGCCAGCAGTTACTTAGGGGGCGGGAATGAAAAACTGTTTTTT; V gene: TRBV6-6; D gene: TRBD1; J gene: TRBJ1-4; clone size: -
CDR3 protein: CASSLQQGNQNTEAFF; CDR3 DNA: TGTGCCAGCTCTCTTCAACAGGGGAACCAGAACACTGAAGCTTTCTTT; V gene: TRBV18; D gene: TRBD1; J gene: TRBJ1-1; clone size: -
CDR3 protein: CASSDRGAAGANVLTF; CDR3 DNA: TGCGCCAGCAGTGATCGGGGGGCGGCCGGGGCCAACGTCCTGACTTTC; V gene: TRBV10-2; D gene: -; J gene: TRBJ2-6; clone size: -
CDR3 protein: CASLSRLGDTQYF; CDR3 DNA: TGTGCCAGCCTATCTCGCCTGGGGGATACGCAGTATTTT; V gene: TRBV6-1; D gene: -; J gene: TRBJ2-3; clone size: -
CDR3 protein: CAWSVDRGTEAFF; CDR3 DNA: TGTGCCTGGAGTGTAGACCGTGGCACTGAAGCTTTCTTT; V gene: TRBV30; D gene: -; J gene: TRBJ1-1; clone size: -
CDR3 protein: CAIGVGQGSYEQYF; CDR3 DNA: TGTGCCATCGGAGTTGGACAGGGGTCGTACGAGCAGTACTTC; V gene: TRBV10-3; D gene: TRBD1; J gene: TRBJ2-7; clone size: -
CDR3 protein: CAWAPGQASAAQYF; CDR3 DNA: TGTGCCTGGGCCCCGGGACAGGCGTCTGCGGCCCAGTACTTC; V gene: TRBV30; D gene: TRBD1; J gene: TRBJ2-5; clone size: -
CDR3 protein: CAISEGAGASDTQYF; CDR3 DNA: TGTGCCATCAGTGAGGGCGCGGGGGCGTCAGATACGCAGTATTTT; V gene: TRBV10-3; D gene: -; J gene: TRBJ2-3; clone size: -
CDR3 protein: CASSFGHEETQYF; CDR3 DNA: TGCGCCAGCAGCTTCGGACACGAAGAGACCCAGTACTTC; V gene: TRBV5-1; D gene: -; J gene: TRBJ2-5; clone size: -
CDR3 protein: CAWSRYGTGGFYEQYF; CDR3 DNA: TGTGCCTGGAGTCGGTATGGGACAGGGGGATTCTACGAGCAGTACTTC; V gene: TRBV30; D gene: TRBD1; J gene: TRBJ2-7; clone size: -
CDR3 protein: CASSLRNTGELFF; CDR3 DNA: TGTGCCAGCAGCTTGAGGAACACCGGGGAGCTGTTTTTT; V gene: TRBV5-4; D gene: -; J gene: TRBJ2-2; clone size: -
CDR3 protein: CASSVAGNQPQHF; CDR3 DNA: TGTGCCAGCAGCGTAGCAGGCAATCAGCCCCAGCATTTT; V gene: TRBV9; D gene: -; J gene: TRBJ1-5; clone size: -